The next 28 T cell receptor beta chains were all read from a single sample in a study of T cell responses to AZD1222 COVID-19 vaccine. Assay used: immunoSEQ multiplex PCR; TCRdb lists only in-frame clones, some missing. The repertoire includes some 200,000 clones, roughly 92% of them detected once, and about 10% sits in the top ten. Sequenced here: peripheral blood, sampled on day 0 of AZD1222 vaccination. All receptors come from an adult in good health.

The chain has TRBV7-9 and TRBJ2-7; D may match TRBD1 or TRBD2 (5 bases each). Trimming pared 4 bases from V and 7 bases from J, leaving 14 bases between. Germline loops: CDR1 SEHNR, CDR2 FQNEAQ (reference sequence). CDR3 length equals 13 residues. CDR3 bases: TGTGCCAGCAGCTCATGGGACGTCAGGGAGCAGTACTTC. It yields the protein CASSSWDVREQYF. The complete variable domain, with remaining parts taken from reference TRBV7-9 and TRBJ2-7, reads DTGVSQNPRHKITKRGQNVTFRCDPISEHNRLYWYRQTLGQGPEFLTYFQNEAQLEKSRLLSDRFSAERPKGSFSTLEIQRTEQGDSAMYLCASSSWDVREQYFGPGTRLTVT.

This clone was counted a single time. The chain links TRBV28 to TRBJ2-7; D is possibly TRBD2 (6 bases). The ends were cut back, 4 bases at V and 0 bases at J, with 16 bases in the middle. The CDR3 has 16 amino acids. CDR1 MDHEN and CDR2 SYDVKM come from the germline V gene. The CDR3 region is CASSSGLYGSSYEQYV. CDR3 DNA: TGTGCCAGCAGTTCGGGACTTTATGGGAGCTCCTACGAGCAGTACGTC.

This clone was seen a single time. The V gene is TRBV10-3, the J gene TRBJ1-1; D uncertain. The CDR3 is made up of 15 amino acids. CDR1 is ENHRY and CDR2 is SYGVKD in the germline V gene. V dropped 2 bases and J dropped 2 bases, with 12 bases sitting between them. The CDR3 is CAISEHGVSNTEAFF. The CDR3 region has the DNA TGTGCCATCAGTGAGCATGGGGTATCCAACACTGAAGCTTTCTTT.

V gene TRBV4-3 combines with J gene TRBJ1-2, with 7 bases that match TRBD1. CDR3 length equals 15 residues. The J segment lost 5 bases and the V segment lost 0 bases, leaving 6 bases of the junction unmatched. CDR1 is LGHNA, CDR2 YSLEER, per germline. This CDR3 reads CASSQERQGLYGYTF. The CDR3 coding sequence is TGCGCCAGCAGCCAAGAACGACAGGGTTTATATGGCTACACCTTC.

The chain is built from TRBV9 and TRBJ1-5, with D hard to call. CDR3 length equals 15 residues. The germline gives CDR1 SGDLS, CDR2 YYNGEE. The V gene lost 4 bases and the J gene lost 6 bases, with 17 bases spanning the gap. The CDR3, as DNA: TGTGCCAGCAGCCCAGAAGTAGGGATGGGTCAGCCCCAGCATTTT. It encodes CASSPEVGMGQPQHF.

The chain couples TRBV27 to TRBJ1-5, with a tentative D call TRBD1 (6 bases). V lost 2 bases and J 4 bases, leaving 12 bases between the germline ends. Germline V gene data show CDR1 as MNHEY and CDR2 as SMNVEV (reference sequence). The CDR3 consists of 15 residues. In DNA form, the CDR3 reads TGTGCCAGCAGTTTAGGGGGAGGGGGAAATCAGCCCCAGCATTTT. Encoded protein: CASSLGGGGNQPQHF.

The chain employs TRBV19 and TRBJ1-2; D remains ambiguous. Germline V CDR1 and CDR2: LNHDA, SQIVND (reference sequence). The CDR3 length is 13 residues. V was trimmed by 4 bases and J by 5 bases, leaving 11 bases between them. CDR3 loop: CASSTRSRYGYTF. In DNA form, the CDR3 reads TGTGCCAGTAGTACCCGGAGCAGGTATGGCTACACCTTC.

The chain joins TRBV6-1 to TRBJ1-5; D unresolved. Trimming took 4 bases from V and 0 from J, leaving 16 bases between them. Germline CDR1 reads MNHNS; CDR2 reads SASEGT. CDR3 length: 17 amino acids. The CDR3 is CASSVPPAVYSNQPQHF. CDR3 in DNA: TGTGCCAGCAGTGTCCCACCTGCAGTGTATAGCAATCAGCCCCAGCATTTT.

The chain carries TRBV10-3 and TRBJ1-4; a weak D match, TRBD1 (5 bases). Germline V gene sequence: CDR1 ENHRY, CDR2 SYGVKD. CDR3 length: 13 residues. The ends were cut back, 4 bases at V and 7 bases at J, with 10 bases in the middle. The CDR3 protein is CAISGDLGEKLFF. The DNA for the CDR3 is TGTGCCATCAGTGGGGACTTGGGTGAAAAACTGTTTTTT.

The chain's CDR3 is CASQGAHYGYTF. The DNA for the CDR3 is TGTGCCAGCCAGGGGGCTCACTATGGCTACACCTTC. This sequence joins TRBV7-2 and TRBJ1-2, with TRBD1 matching 8 bases. Germline CDR1 is SGHTA and CDR2 is FQGNSA. The CDR3 runs 12 residues. J lost 3 bases, V lost 8 bases, and 2 bases had no gene match.

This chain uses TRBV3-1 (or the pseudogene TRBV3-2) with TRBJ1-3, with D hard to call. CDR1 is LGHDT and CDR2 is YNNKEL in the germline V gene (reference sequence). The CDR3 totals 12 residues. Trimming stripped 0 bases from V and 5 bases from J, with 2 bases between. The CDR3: CASSQDRNTIYF. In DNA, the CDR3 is TGTGCCAGCAGCCAAGATCGAAACACCATATATTTT.

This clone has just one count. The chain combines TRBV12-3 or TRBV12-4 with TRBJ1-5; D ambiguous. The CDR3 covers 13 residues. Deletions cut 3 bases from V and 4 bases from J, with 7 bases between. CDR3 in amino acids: CASSFGDNQPQHF. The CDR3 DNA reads TGTGCCAGCAGTTTTGGTGATAATCAGCCCCAGCATTTT.

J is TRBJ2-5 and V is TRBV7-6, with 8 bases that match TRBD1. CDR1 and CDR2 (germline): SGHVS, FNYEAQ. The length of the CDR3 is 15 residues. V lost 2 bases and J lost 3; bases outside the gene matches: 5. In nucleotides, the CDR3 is TGTGCCAGCAGCTTACGGAGGACAGGGAAAGAGACCCAGTACTTC. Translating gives CASSLRRTGKETQYF.

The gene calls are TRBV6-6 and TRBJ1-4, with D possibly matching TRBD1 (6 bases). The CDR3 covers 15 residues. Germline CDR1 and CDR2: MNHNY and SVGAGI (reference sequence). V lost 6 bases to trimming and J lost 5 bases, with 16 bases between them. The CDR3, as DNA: TGTGCCAGCAGACCCAGGGGCGGACTGAATGAAAAACTGTTTTTT. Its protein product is CASRPRGGLNEKLFF.

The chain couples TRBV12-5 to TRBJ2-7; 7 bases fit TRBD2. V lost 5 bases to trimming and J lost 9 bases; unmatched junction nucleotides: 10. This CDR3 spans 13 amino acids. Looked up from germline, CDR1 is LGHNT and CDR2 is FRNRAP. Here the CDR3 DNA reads TGTGCTAGTGGTAGCGGGACCCTCAGTGCGCAGTACTTC. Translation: CASGSGTLSAQYF.

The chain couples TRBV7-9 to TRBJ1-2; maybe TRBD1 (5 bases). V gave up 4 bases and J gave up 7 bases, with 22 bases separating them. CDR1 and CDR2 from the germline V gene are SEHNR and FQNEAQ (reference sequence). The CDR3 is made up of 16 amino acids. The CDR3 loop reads CASSSSVAGRSGGYTF. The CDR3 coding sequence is TGTGCCAGCAGCTCATCCGTGGCAGGGAGGTCGGGTGGCTACACCTTC.

The CDR3 here is CASSPRAGGTQNQPQHF. DNA for the CDR3: TGTGCCAGCTCACCGCGGGCAGGGGGTACCCAAAATCAGCCCCAGCATTTT. The rearrangement uses TRBV18 and TRBJ1-5; TRBD1 matches 7 bases. The CDR3 loop spans 17 amino acids. With 3 bases clipped from V and 4 bases from J, the junction kept 12 bases outside the gene matches. The V gene's germline CDR1 is KGHSH and CDR2 LQKENI.

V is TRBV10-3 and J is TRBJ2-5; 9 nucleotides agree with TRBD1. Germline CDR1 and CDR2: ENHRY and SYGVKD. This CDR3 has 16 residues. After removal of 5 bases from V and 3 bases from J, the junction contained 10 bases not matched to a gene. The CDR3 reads CAISNFTTGGKETQYF. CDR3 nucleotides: TGTGCCATCAGTAACTTTACGACAGGGGGAAAAGAGACCCAGTACTTC.

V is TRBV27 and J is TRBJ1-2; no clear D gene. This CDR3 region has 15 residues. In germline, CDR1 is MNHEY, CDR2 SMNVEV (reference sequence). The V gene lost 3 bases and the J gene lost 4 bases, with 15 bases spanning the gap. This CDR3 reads CASSLSGPGFYGYTF. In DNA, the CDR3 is TGTGCCAGCAGTTTGTCCGGACCCGGGTTCTATGGCTACACCTTC.

In DNA, the CDR3 is TGTGCCAGCAGTTTTTGCAGGGGTGGTGTTTGCGAGCAGTACGTC. As protein: CASSFCRGGVCEQYV. The rearrangement joins TRBV28 to TRBJ2-7; D might be TRBD1 (6 bases). CDR1 and CDR2 (germline): MDHEN, SYDVKM. V lost 3 bases and J 6 bases, leaving 18 bases between the germline ends. The CDR3 loop spans 15 amino acids.

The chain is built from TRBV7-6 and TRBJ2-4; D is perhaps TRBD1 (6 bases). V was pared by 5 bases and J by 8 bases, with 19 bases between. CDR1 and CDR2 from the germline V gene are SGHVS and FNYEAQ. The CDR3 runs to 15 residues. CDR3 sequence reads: CASSPSGDEGDIQYF. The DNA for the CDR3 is TGTGCCAGCAGCCCCTCAGGGGACGAAGGGGACATTCAGTACTTC.

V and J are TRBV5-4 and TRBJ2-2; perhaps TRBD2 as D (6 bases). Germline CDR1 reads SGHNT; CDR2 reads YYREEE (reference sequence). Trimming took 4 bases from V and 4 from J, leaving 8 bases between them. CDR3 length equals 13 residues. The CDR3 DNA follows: TGTGCCAGCAGCCGGAGGGGCACCGGGGAGCTGTTTTTT. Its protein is CASSRRGTGELFF.

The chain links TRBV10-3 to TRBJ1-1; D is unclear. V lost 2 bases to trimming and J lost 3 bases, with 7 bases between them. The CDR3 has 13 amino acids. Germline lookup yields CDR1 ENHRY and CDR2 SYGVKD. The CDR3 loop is CAISEGIDTEAFF. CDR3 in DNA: TGTGCCATCAGTGAGGGGATTGACACTGAAGCTTTCTTT.

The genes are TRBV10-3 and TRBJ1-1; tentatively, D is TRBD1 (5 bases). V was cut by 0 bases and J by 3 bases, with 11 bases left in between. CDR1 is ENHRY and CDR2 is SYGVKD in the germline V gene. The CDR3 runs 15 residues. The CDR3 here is CAISESQAGDTEAFF. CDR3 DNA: TGTGCCATCAGTGAGTCGCAGGCGGGGGACACTGAAGCTTTCTTT.

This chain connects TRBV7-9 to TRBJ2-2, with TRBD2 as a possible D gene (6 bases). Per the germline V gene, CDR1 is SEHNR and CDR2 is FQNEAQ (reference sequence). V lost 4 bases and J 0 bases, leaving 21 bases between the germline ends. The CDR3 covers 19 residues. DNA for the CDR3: TGTGCCAGCAGCTCCACCTTGGTGGGAGGAGTCGCGAACACCGGGGAGCTGTTTTTT. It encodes CASSSTLVGGVANTGELFF. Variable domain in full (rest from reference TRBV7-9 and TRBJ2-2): DTGVSQNPRHKITKRGQNVTFRCDPISEHNRLYWYRQTLGQGPEFLTYFQNEAQLEKSRLLSDRFSAERPKGSFSTLEIQRTEQGDSAMYLCASSSTLVGGVANTGELFFGEGSRLTVL.

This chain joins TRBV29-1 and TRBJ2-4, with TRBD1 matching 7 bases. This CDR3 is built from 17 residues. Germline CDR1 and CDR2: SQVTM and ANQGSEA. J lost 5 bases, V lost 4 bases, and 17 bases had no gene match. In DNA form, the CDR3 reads TGCAGCGTTGGGGGGATTGAGGCTGACAGGGTCCAAAACATTCAGTACTTC. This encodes CSVGGIEADRVQNIQYF. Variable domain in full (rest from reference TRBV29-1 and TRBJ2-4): SAVISQKPSRDICQRGTSLTIQCQVDSQVTMMFWYRQQPGQSLTLIATANQGSEATYESGFVIDKFPISRPNLTFSTLTVSNMSPEDSSIYLCSVGGIEADRVQNIQYFGAGTRLSVL.

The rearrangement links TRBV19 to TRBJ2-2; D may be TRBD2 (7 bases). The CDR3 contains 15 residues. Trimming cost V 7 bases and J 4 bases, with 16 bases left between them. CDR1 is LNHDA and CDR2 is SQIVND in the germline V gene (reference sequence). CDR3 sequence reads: CASTHLRGGTGELFF. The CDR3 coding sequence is TGTGCCAGTACCCACCTTAGGGGGGGCACCGGGGAGCTGTTTTTT.

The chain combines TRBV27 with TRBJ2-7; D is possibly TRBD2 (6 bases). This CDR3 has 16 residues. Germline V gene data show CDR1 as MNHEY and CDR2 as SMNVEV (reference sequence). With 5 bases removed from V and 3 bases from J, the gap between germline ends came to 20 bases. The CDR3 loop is CASSPRARLDFYEQYF. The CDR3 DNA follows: TGTGCCAGCAGTCCCCGAGCCCGACTAGATTTCTACGAGCAGTACTTC.